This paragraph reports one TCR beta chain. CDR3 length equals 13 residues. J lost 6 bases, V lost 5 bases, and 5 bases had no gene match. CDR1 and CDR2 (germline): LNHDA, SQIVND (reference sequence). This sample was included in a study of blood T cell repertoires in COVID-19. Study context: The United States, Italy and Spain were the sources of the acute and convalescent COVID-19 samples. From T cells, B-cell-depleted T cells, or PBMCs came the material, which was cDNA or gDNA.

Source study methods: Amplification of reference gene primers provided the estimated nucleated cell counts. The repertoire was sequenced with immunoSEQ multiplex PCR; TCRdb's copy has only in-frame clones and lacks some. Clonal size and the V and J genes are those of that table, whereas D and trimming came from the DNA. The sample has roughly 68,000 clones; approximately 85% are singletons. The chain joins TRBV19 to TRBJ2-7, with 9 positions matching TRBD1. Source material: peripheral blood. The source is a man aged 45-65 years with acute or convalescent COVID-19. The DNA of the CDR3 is TGTGCCAGTAGTCCGCGGACAGGGGTCGAGCAGTACTTC. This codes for CASSPRTGVEQYF. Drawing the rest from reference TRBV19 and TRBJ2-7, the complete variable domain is DGGITQSPKYLFRKEGQNVTLSCEQNLNHDAMYWYRQDPGQGLRLIYYSQIVNDFQKGDIAEGYSVSREKKESFPLTVTSAQKNPTAFYLCASSPRTGVEQYFGPGTRLTVT.